This passage covers 20 T cell receptor beta chains from one sample sequenced in a study of T cell responses to AZD1222 COVID-19 vaccine. Data came from immunoSEQ multiplex PCR; TCRdb stores just in-frame clones and leaves some out. The sample records 7,500 to 9,500 clones, 85% to 90% being singletons. Here the sequenced sample was peripheral blood, taken 28 days after the second AZD1222 dose. The source is an adult who received the AZD1222 COVID-19 vaccine.

The rearrangement uses TRBV19 and TRBJ2-5; 7 nucleotides match TRBD1. The J segment lost 5 bases and the V segment lost 7 bases, leaving 7 bases of the junction unmatched. This CDR3 contains 13 residues. The germline CDR1 and CDR2 sequences are LNHDA and SQIVND (reference sequence). DNA for the CDR3: TGTGCCAGTAACCGGGACAGCAGCGAGACCCAGTACTTC. It specifies CASNRDSSETQYF. Full variable domain (rest looked up from reference TRBV19 and TRBJ2-5): DGGITQSPKYLFRKEGQNVTLSCEQNLNHDAMYWYRQDPGQGLRLIYYSQIVNDFQKGDIAEGYSVSREKKESFPLTVTSAQKNPTAFYLCASNRDSSETQYFGPGTRLLVL.

The gene calls are TRBV19 and TRBJ2-1, with 10 bases matching TRBD1. V lost 7 bases to trimming and J lost 9 bases; unmatched junction nucleotides: 12. Germline loops: CDR1 LNHDA, CDR2 SQIVND (reference sequence). The CDR3 runs 15 residues. Here the CDR3 DNA reads TGTGCCAGTACCATGACGACAGGGGGCGCGGGTGAGCAGTTCTTC. Translated: CASTMTTGGAGEQFF.

This clone was seen once. This CDR3 reads CASIPYSGNTIYF. The CDR3 DNA follows: TGTGCCAGCATTCCGTACTCTGGAAACACCATATATTTT. The rearrangement uses TRBV6-5 and TRBJ1-3; no firm D call. The V end lost 7 bases, the J end lost 0 bases, and 7 bases lay between the germline ends. This CDR3 has 13 amino acids. The V gene's germline CDR1 is MNHEY and CDR2 SVGAGI.

The table lists this clone with a few counts. The chain employs TRBV7-2 and TRBJ2-1; TRBD2 is a possible D gene (5 bases). The CDR3 contains 16 residues. Germline V gene lookup returns CDR1 SGHTA and CDR2 FQGNSA. The V end was cut by 5 bases, the J end by 3 bases, with 17 bases between. DNA for the CDR3: TGTGCCAGCAGCGTTTTCCGAGGGTCCTTCTACAATGAGCAGTTCTTC. Translation: CASSVFRGSFYNEQFF.

The V and J genes are TRBV28 and TRBJ2-7; 11 bases align to TRBD1. The trim removed 7 bases at V and 6 bases at J, leaving 8 bases unmatched. Per the germline V gene, CDR1 is MDHEN and CDR2 is SYDVKM. The CDR3 is made up of 14 amino acids. DNA for the CDR3: TGTGCCAGCAACGGGGGACAGGGGGTAATCGAGCAGTACTTC. Translation: CASNGGQGVIEQYF.

The V and J genes are TRBV7-2 and TRBJ2-2; the D gene could be TRBD1 or TRBD2 (5 bases each). Germline values: CDR1 SGHTA, CDR2 FQGNSA. V dropped 1 base and J dropped 7 bases, with 13 bases sitting between them. The CDR3 runs to 15 residues. CDR3 nucleotide sequence: TGTGCCAGCAGCTTAGTGGCCAAGGGACGCGGGGAGCTGTTTTTT. It specifies CASSLVAKGRGELFF.

This clone was seen a single time. V gene TRBV9 combines with J gene TRBJ1-1, with a weak D call TRBD1 (5 bases). The V end was cut by 6 bases, the J end by 3 bases, with 15 bases between. In germline, CDR1 is SGDLS, CDR2 YYNGEE. This CDR3 region has 14 residues. The CDR3 region is CASTSGTWDTEAFF. The CDR3 coding sequence is TGTGCCAGCACCTCCGGGACTTGGGACACTGAAGCTTTCTTT.

The V gene is TRBV19, the J gene TRBJ1-2; D gene ambiguous. Germline V lookup: CDR1 LNHDA, CDR2 SQIVND (reference sequence). V was pared by 7 bases and J by 7 bases, with 16 bases between. CDR3 length: 13 amino acids. CDR3 protein: CASTYDGRSGYTF. CDR3 bases: TGTGCCAGTACTTACGATGGACGGAGTGGCTACACCTTC. The full variable domain, rest sourced from reference TRBV19 and TRBJ1-2, is DGGITQSPKYLFRKEGQNVTLSCEQNLNHDAMYWYRQDPGQGLRLIYYSQIVNDFQKGDIAEGYSVSREKKESFPLTVTSAQKNPTAFYLCASTYDGRSGYTFGSGTRLTVV.

The rearrangement joins TRBV7-9 to TRBJ2-1; D not resolved. The CDR3 runs 11 residues. Looked up from germline, CDR1 is SEHNR and CDR2 is FQNEAQ (reference sequence). V was shortened by 4 bases and J by 6 bases, with 4 bases between the two germline ends. The chain's CDR3 is CASSSPNEQFF. The CDR3 DNA reads as TGTGCCAGCAGCTCCCCCAATGAGCAGTTCTTC.

The V call is TRBV9, the J call TRBJ2-2; 11 bases are shared with TRBD2. CDR1 and CDR2 (germline): SGDLS, YYNGEE. Trimming removed 0 bases from V and 5 bases from J; junction bases left unmatched: 9. The CDR3 runs to 18 residues. Written as DNA, the CDR3 is TGTGCCAGCAGCGTAGCTAGTAGTAGCGGGAGGGAAACCGGGGAGCTGTTTTTT. This codes for CASSVASSSGRETGELFF. Using reference TRBV9 and TRBJ2-2 for the parts outside the CDR3, the full variable domain is DSGVTQTPKHLITATGQRVTLRCSPRSGDLSVYWYQQSLDQGLQFLIQYYNGEERAKGNILERFSAQQFPDLHSELNLSSLELGDSALYFCASSVASSSGRETGELFFGEGSRLTVL.

The chain combines TRBV6-5 with TRBJ2-7; no reliable D call. Trimming left V 7 bases short and J 1 base short, with 11 bases between. There are 13 residues in the CDR3. Germline V CDR1 and CDR2: MNHEY, SVGAGI. CDR3 bases: TGTGCCAGCACCCAAACACCTTCCTACGAGCAGTACTTC. The encoded protein is CASTQTPSYEQYF.

V is TRBV11-2 and J is TRBJ1-2, with D possibly TRBD1 on 5 matching bases. The germline V and J ends were trimmed by 5 bases and 4 bases, with 8 bases remaining between them. CDR1 is SGHAT, CDR2 FQNNGV, per germline. This CDR3 contains 12 residues. CDR3 residues: CASSPQGYGYTF. CDR3 nucleotides: TGTGCCAGCAGCCCCCAGGGCTATGGCTACACCTTC.

The chain employs TRBV6-5 and TRBJ1-3; 11 nucleotides agree with TRBD1. Germline assignment: CDR1 MNHEY and CDR2 SVGAGI. V trimming: 5 bases; J trimming: 6 bases; junction bases outside the gene matches: 3. This CDR3 spans 14 amino acids. CDR3 region: CASSPGQGVNTIYF. The CDR3 DNA follows: TGTGCCAGCAGTCCGGGACAGGGGGTAAACACCATATATTTT.

V is TRBV5-6 and J is TRBJ1-2; no firm D call. V was clipped by 0 bases and J by 3 bases, with 0 bases between them. This CDR3 has 11 residues. The germline gives CDR1 SGHDT, CDR2 YYEEEE. The CDR3 DNA reads as TGTGCCAGCAGCTTGGACTATGGCTACACCTTC. Protein sequence: CASSLDYGYTF.

The V gene is TRBV2, the J gene TRBJ1-2, with D tentatively TRBD1 (6 bases). Germline CDR1 SNHLY, CDR2 FYNNEI. The V gene lost 6 bases and the J gene lost 6 bases, with 20 bases spanning the gap. This CDR3 contains 15 residues. The CDR3 loop is CASRGGDSSADGYTF. The DNA of the CDR3 is TGTGCCAGCAGGGGGGGCGACAGCTCAGCGGATGGCTACACCTTC.

The rearrangement uses TRBV19 and TRBJ1-5; tentatively, D is TRBD1 (6 bases). CDR3 length: 15 residues. V lost 8 bases, J lost 4 bases, and 18 bases lay in between. The V gene's germline CDR1 is LNHDA and CDR2 SQIVND (reference sequence). In DNA, the CDR3 is TGTGCCAGTGGAGGGGCTACCCAGGGGAATCAGCCCCAGCATTTT. Its translation is CASGGATQGNQPQHF.

CDR3 protein: CASSLAVRGGYGYTF. DNA for the CDR3: TGTGCCAGCAGCTTAGCAGTCAGGGGCGGCTATGGCTACACCTTC. The chain carries TRBV7-2 and TRBJ1-2, with D maybe TRBD1 (6 bases). V was cut by 0 bases and J by 4 bases, with 12 bases left in between. Germline CDR1 is SGHTA and CDR2 is FQGNSA. The CDR3 has 15 residues.

V is TRBV5-4 and J is TRBJ1-4, with D possibly matching TRBD1 (5 bases). Germline values: CDR1 SGHNT, CDR2 YYREEE (reference sequence). The CDR3 spans 15 residues. Between the trimmed V and J ends, which lost 0 bases and 0 bases, there was a span of 6 bases. In nucleotides, the CDR3 is TGTGCCAGCAGCTTGGGGACACCAACTAATGAAAAACTGTTTTTT. Translation: CASSLGTPTNEKLFF.

V and J are TRBV28 and TRBJ2-2; TRBD2 aligns across 9 bases. The CDR3 extends over 15 amino acids. V was pared by 6 bases and J by 6 bases, with 8 bases of the junction left unmatched. CDR1 is MDHEN and CDR2 is SYDVKM in the germline V gene. The CDR3 region has the DNA TGTGCCAGCAGCACTAGCGGGTGGCTCCCCGGGGAGCTGTTTTTT. Translated: CASSTSGWLPGELFF.

The chain joins TRBV6-5 to TRBJ2-4; a weak D match, TRBD2 (6 bases). Looked up from germline, CDR1 is MNHEY and CDR2 is SVGAGI. Between the trimmed V and J ends, which lost 7 bases and 5 bases, there was a span of 18 bases. CDR3 length: 15 amino acids. CDR3 residues: CASKVGLYNQNIQYF. CDR3 sequence (DNA): TGTGCCAGCAAGGTCGGACTATATAATCAAAACATTCAGTACTTC.